This T cell receptor beta chain was sequenced during a study of blood T cell repertoires in COVID-19. V lost 3 bases, J lost 1 base, and 5 bases stayed unmatched. The CDR3 consists of 17 residues. From germline, CDR1 is MDHEN and CDR2 SYDVKM. Original data processing: Using reference gene primer amplification, nucleated cell counts were estimated. Repertoires were generated with immunoSEQ multiplex PCR, while TCRdb's copy carries only in-frame clones and drops some. Clone size and the V and J calls come from that table; the DNA yielded D and trimming. Seen here are some 230,000 clones, more than 75% observed once, and the top ten hold over 2.5%.

This receptor was taken from a man aged 50 to 59 who had recovered from COVID-19. The specimen sequenced was peripheral blood. The genes are TRBV28 and TRBJ1-4, with TRBD1 matching over 10 bases. CDR3 sequence reads: CASSFEGQGLTNEKLFF. DNA of the CDR3: TGTGCCAGCAGTTTTGAGGGACAGGGGTTAACTAATGAAAAACTGTTTTTT. The variable domain in full, completed from reference TRBV28 and TRBJ1-4, reads DVKVTQSSRYLVKRTGEKVFLECVQDMDHENMFWYRQDPGLGLRLIYFSYDVKMKEKGDIPEGYSVSREKKERFSLILESASTNQTSMYLCASSFEGQGLTNEKLFFGSGTQLSVL.